Below, 32 T cell receptor beta chains from the same sample are listed, as sequenced in a study of blood T cell repertoires in COVID-19. The repertoire was sequenced with immunoSEQ multiplex PCR; TCRdb's copy has only in-frame clones and lacks some. The sample lists almost 200,000 clones; 85% were seen once. The sequencing input was peripheral blood. These TCRs come from a man aged 60 to 69 with COVID-19, enrolled during active disease.

The V call is TRBV27, the J call TRBJ2-7; TRBD1 aligns across 8 bases. V was pared by 0 bases and J by 3 bases, with 10 bases of the junction left unmatched. The CDR3 extends over 17 amino acids. Germline CDR1 reads MNHEY; CDR2 reads SMNVEV (reference sequence). CDR3 bases: TGTGCCAGCAGTTTATCCTCCGACAGGGGAGGTTTCTACGAGCAGTACTTC. Amino acids: CASSLSSDRGGFYEQYF.

J is TRBJ1-4 and V is TRBV19; D unclear. V was clipped by 7 bases and J by 0 bases, with 9 bases between them. The CDR3 is 14 amino acids. Per germline, CDR1 LNHDA and CDR2 SQIVND (reference sequence). The CDR3 DNA sequence: TGTGCCAGTAAGCAAGCGGCAACTAATGAAAAACTGTTTTTT. This gives the protein CASKQAATNEKLFF.

The chain links TRBV4-2 to TRBJ2-7; 7 bases line up with TRBD2. Germline V gene sequence: CDR1 LGHNA, CDR2 YNFKEQ. Germline trimming cut 0 bases from V and 5 bases from J; bases unmatched to any gene: 7. The CDR3 has 15 residues. DNA of the CDR3: TGTGCCAGCAGCCAAGAGGGGCGGGAGTTCGACGAGCAGTACTTC. This sequence encodes CASSQEGREFDEQYF.

The genes are TRBV30 and TRBJ1-3, with 9 bases that match TRBD1. Germline CDR1 and CDR2: GTSNPN and SVGIG (reference sequence). The V gene end was trimmed by 4 bases and the J gene end by 6 bases; junction bases not matched to a gene: 10. The CDR3 is made up of 15 amino acids. The CDR3 nucleotides read TGTGCCTGGATCGAACCGGGACAGGGCATAAACACCATATATTTT. It yields the protein CAWIEPGQGINTIYF.

This chain connects TRBV4-1 to TRBJ2-3; D might be TRBD2 (6 bases). The CDR3 has 14 residues. V lost 4 bases and J 6 bases, leaving 14 bases between the germline ends. The V gene's germline CDR1 is MGHRA and CDR2 YSYEKL. The CDR3 sequence: CASSLEGTPDTQYF. CDR3 nucleotide sequence: TGCGCCAGCAGCCTAGAAGGGACTCCGGATACGCAGTATTTT.

The CDR3 is CASSRGQGVWGYTF. In nucleotides, the CDR3 is TGTGCCAGCAGCAGAGGACAGGGTGTCTGGGGCTACACCTTC. The chain combines TRBV7-9 with TRBJ1-2; 8 bases are a match to TRBD1. With 5 bases clipped from V and 8 bases from J, the junction kept 10 bases outside the gene matches. CDR1 SEHNR and CDR2 FQNEAQ come from the germline V gene (reference sequence). The CDR3 spans 14 residues. The entire variable domain, with the rest obtained from reference TRBV7-9 and TRBJ1-2, is as follows: DTGVSQNPRHKITKRGQNVTFRCDPISEHNRLYWYRQTLGQGPEFLTYFQNEAQLEKSRLLSDRFSAERPKGSFSTLEIQRTEQGDSAMYLCASSRGQGVWGYTFGSGTRLTVV.

The chain employs TRBV12-3 or TRBV12-4 and TRBJ1-2; 8 nucleotides align to TRBD1. V gave up 6 bases and J gave up 8 bases; unmatched junction bases: 2. There are 11 residues in the CDR3. CDR3 sequence: CASSYRGGYTF. DNA of the CDR3: TGTGCCAGCAGCTACAGGGGGGGCTACACCTTC.

This chain uses TRBV19 with TRBJ1-5; D not resolved. This CDR3 spans 14 amino acids. V was shortened by 4 bases and J by 4 bases, with 11 bases between the two germline ends. Germline CDR1 reads LNHDA; CDR2 reads SQIVND (reference sequence). CDR3 DNA sequence: TGTGCCAGTAGTAACCGGGAAATTAATCAGCCCCAGCATTTT. This codes for CASSNREINQPQHF. Variable domain in full (rest from reference TRBV19 and TRBJ1-5): DGGITQSPKYLFRKEGQNVTLSCEQNLNHDAMYWYRQDPGQGLRLIYYSQIVNDFQKGDIAEGYSVSREKKESFPLTVTSAQKNPTAFYLCASSNREINQPQHFGDGTRLSIL.

The V and J genes are TRBV5-1 and TRBJ2-7, with TRBD2 matching over 9 bases. The CDR3 loop spans 14 amino acids. CDR1 and CDR2 from the germline V gene are SGHRS and YFSETQ. Trimming took 4 bases from V and 4 from J; bases not matched to a gene: 6. The CDR3: CASSLGTSTYEQYF. DNA for the CDR3: TGCGCCAGCAGCCTTGGGACTAGCACTTACGAGCAGTACTTC.

The chain recombines TRBV5-1 with TRBJ2-2; D is ambiguous. The CDR3 has 14 residues. Germline V gene lookup returns CDR1 SGHRS and CDR2 YFSETQ. The V and J ends lost 0 bases and 2 bases respectively, with 5 bases between them. The CDR3 loop is CASSLGGNTGELFF. The CDR3 DNA follows: TGCGCCAGCAGCTTGGGAGGCAACACCGGGGAGCTGTTTTTT. Full variable domain (missing parts from reference TRBV5-1 and TRBJ2-2): KAGVTQTPRYLIKTRGQQVTLSCSPISGHRSVSWYQQTPGQGLQFLFEYFSETQRNKGNFPGRFSGRQFSNSRSEMNVSTLELGDSALYLCASSLGGNTGELFFGEGSRLTVL.

This clone was found once. The rearrangement joins TRBV4-3 to TRBJ2-5, with D maybe TRBD1 (6 bases). The CDR3 extends over 16 amino acids. V lost 0 bases and J 5 bases, leaving 16 bases between the germline ends. Germline CDR1 LGHNA, CDR2 YSLEER. This CDR3 is CASSQDRQQGSETQYF. CDR3 DNA: TGCGCCAGCAGCCAAGATAGGCAGCAGGGGAGTGAGACCCAGTACTTC.

The chain recombines TRBV19 with TRBJ1-5, with D uncertain. This CDR3 is built from 15 residues. Trimming took off 7 bases at V and 3 bases at J, with 16 bases between the two ends. Germline CDR1 reads LNHDA; CDR2 reads SQIVND (reference sequence). The CDR3: CASIAREGPNQPQHF. CDR3 DNA: TGTGCCAGTATCGCACGTGAGGGTCCCAATCAGCCCCAGCATTTT.

The rearrangement joins TRBV14 to TRBJ1-2, with 9 bases lining up with TRBD1. The CDR3 contains 13 residues. Germline CDR1 is SGHDN and CDR2 is FVKESK. J was trimmed by 8 bases and V by 2 bases; bases with no gene match: 3. The CDR3 loop reads CASSQRTGGGYTF. CDR3 in DNA: TGTGCCAGCAGCCAACGTACAGGGGGCGGCTACACCTTC.

This sequence joins TRBV4-2 and TRBJ1-5, with no clear D. V lost 1 base and J 2 bases, leaving 9 bases between the germline ends. The CDR3 runs to 15 residues. CDR1 and CDR2 (germline): LGHNA, YNFKEQ. Written as DNA, the CDR3 is TGTGCCAGCAGCCAAGGAACGGGAGGCAATCAGCCCCAGCATTTT. It yields the protein CASSQGTGGNQPQHF.

The CDR3 protein is CASSGGVRGSYEQYF. In DNA form, the CDR3 reads TGTGCCAGCAGTGGGGGCGTACGCGGATCCTACGAGCAGTACTTC. The chain couples TRBV5-4 to TRBJ2-7; TRBD1 might be the D (6 bases). The CDR3 is 15 amino acids. V was cut by 5 bases and J by 1 base, with 16 bases left in between. CDR1 is SGHNT and CDR2 is YYREEE in the germline V gene (reference sequence).

The chain couples TRBV6-6 to TRBJ1-1; no reliable D call. The length of the CDR3 is 15 residues. V shed 0 bases and J shed 5 bases, with 13 bases lying between them. Germline CDR1 and CDR2: MNHNY and SVGAGI (reference sequence). CDR3: CASSYSERLKTEAFF. CDR3 DNA sequence: TGTGCCAGCAGTTACTCGGAACGACTCAAGACTGAAGCTTTCTTT.

V gene TRBV7-2 combines with J gene TRBJ1-2, with 8 bases matching TRBD1. This CDR3 has 14 amino acids. Unmatched junction bases numbered 7, after V lost 5 bases and J lost 5 bases. Germline V gene data show CDR1 as SGHTA and CDR2 as FQGNSA. This CDR3 reads CASSPRTGLYGYTF. DNA for the CDR3: TGTGCCAGCAGCCCCCGGACAGGGTTATATGGCTACACCTTC.

This clone was detected once. The chain joins TRBV11-2 to TRBJ2-7; tentatively, D is TRBD1 (5 bases). Trimming left V 3 bases short and J 0 bases short, with 12 bases between. Germline V gene lookup returns CDR1 SGHAT and CDR2 FQNNGV. This CDR3 is built from 15 residues. CDR3 sequence (DNA): TGTGCCAGCAGCTTTCTGCTCGACAGCTCCTACGAGCAGTACTTC. It yields the protein CASSFLLDSSYEQYF.

CDR3 bases: TGTGCCAGCAGTTCACCCGGGGGGACTGAAGCTTTCTTT. Amino acids: CASSSPGGTEAFF. The chain joins TRBV6-5 to TRBJ1-1; a possible D gene is TRBD1 (5 bases). The germline gives CDR1 MNHEY, CDR2 SVGAGI. The V end lost 4 bases, the J end lost 5 bases, and 11 bases lay between the germline ends. CDR3 length: 13 residues.

The chain is built from TRBV5-1 and TRBJ2-7, with D perhaps matching TRBD2 (5 bases). The V gene's germline CDR1 is SGHRS and CDR2 YFSETQ. The CDR3 spans 15 residues. Trimming pared 4 bases from V and 2 bases from J, leaving 16 bases between. CDR3 loop: CASSPGNNNPYEQYF. CDR3 coding DNA: TGCGCCAGCAGCCCCGGGAACAATAATCCCTACGAGCAGTACTTC.

The gene calls are TRBV5-1 and TRBJ1-3; the D is unclear. Germline V gives CDR1 SGHRS, CDR2 YFSETQ. The CDR3 consists of 14 residues. V was clipped by 2 bases and J by 4 bases, with 10 bases between them. The CDR3 DNA reads as TGCGCCAGCAGCTTTCTGCCTGAGGGAAACACCATATATTTT. Amino acids: CASSFLPEGNTIYF.

The rearrangement links TRBV5-1 to TRBJ1-2; D unclear. The CDR3 consists of 16 residues. Germline values: CDR1 SGHRS, CDR2 YFSETQ. V lost 0 bases, J lost 4 bases, and 16 bases lay in between. The CDR3 loop reads CASSLEGGGRTYGYTF. For the CDR3, the DNA is TGCGCCAGCAGCTTGGAAGGTGGAGGCAGGACCTATGGCTACACCTTC.

The chain is built from TRBV27 and TRBJ2-7, with D unclear. V shed 7 bases and J shed 4 bases, with 14 bases lying between them. This CDR3 has 13 residues. CDR1 is MNHEY, CDR2 SMNVEV, per germline (reference sequence). DNA for the CDR3: TGTGCCAGCACAGTTGGGCCTACTTACGAGCAGTACTTC. This sequence encodes CASTVGPTYEQYF.

The V and J genes are TRBV19 and TRBJ1-5, with 7 bases fitting TRBD1. The CDR3 spans 16 residues. Germline V gene sequence: CDR1 LNHDA, CDR2 SQIVND (reference sequence). V lost 5 bases and J lost 5; bases outside the gene matches: 12. Here the CDR3 DNA reads TGTGCCAGTAGTCCCCAACAGGGGCGGGGGGATCAGCCCCAGCATTTT. Protein product: CASSPQQGRGDQPQHF. The full variable domain, completed using reference TRBV19 and TRBJ1-5, is DGGITQSPKYLFRKEGQNVTLSCEQNLNHDAMYWYRQDPGQGLRLIYYSQIVNDFQKGDIAEGYSVSREKKESFPLTVTSAQKNPTAFYLCASSPQQGRGDQPQHFGDGTRLSIL.

The chain combines TRBV5-1 with TRBJ2-1, with 9 bases aligning to TRBD2. The CDR3 totals 15 residues. V gave up 3 bases and J gave up 6 bases; unmatched junction bases: 7. Germline V gene data show CDR1 as SGHRS and CDR2 as YFSETQ. The CDR3 DNA is TGCGCCAGCAGCTCGCGGGGTAGCGGGAGCAATGAGCAGTTCTTC. Translating gives CASSSRGSGSNEQFF.

The V and J genes are TRBV14 and TRBJ2-3, with a possible D match to TRBD1 (5 bases). The CDR3 runs 14 residues. Between the trimmed V and J ends, which lost 4 bases and 0 bases, there was a span of 8 bases. Germline CDR1 is SGHDN and CDR2 is FVKESK. CDR3 nucleotides: TGTGCCAGCAGCCCCCGACAGAGCACAGATACGCAGTATTTT. Translation gives CASSPRQSTDTQYF.

J is TRBJ1-1 and V is TRBV10-2, with 10 bases that match TRBD1. V trimming: 4 bases; J trimming: 5 bases; junction bases outside the gene matches: 10. This CDR3 has 16 amino acids. Germline V lookup: CDR1 WSHSY, CDR2 SAAADI. CDR3 loop: CASSARARTGGTEAFF. CDR3 nucleotides: TGCGCCAGCAGTGCCCGGGCTCGGACAGGGGGGACTGAAGCTTTCTTT.

The chain combines TRBV3-1 (or the pseudogene TRBV3-2) with TRBJ1-1; D is unresolved. The CDR3 runs to 12 residues. With 5 bases removed from V and 5 bases from J, the gap between germline ends came to 9 bases. Germline CDR1 and CDR2: LGHDT and YNNKEL (reference sequence). CDR3 nucleotide sequence: TGTGCCAGCAGCACACGCAAGACTGAAGCTTTCTTT. Translation: CASSTRKTEAFF.

V and J are TRBV7-3 and TRBJ1-1; D ambiguous. Trimming took 2 bases from V and 4 from J, leaving 11 bases between them. The CDR3 is 14 amino acids. Looked up from germline, CDR1 is SGHTA and CDR2 is FQGTGA. The CDR3 region has the DNA TGTGCCAGCAGCTTAGCCGGGGAGGGCACTGAAGCTTTCTTT. It codes for CASSLAGEGTEAFF.

The chain couples TRBV5-4 to TRBJ1-1; the D gene is possibly TRBD1 (5 bases). Trimming took 1 base from V and 5 from J, leaving 15 bases between them. In germline, CDR1 is SGHNT, CDR2 YYREEE (reference sequence). This CDR3 is built from 15 residues. This CDR3 is CASSLKAGRGTEAFF. For the CDR3, the DNA is TGTGCCAGCAGCTTGAAGGCAGGGCGGGGAACTGAAGCTTTCTTT. Full variable domain (outside the CDR3, taken from reference TRBV5-4 and TRBJ1-1): ETGVTQSPTHLIKTRGQQVTLRCSSQSGHNTVSWYQQALGQGPQFIFQYYREEENGRGNFPPRFSGLQFPNYSSELNVNALELDDSALYLCASSLKAGRGTEAFFGQGTRLTVV.

The chain recombines TRBV9 with TRBJ2-5, with 7 bases aligning to TRBD1. The V segment lost 4 bases and the J segment 3 bases; nucleotides outside the gene matches: 3. The length of the CDR3 is 13 residues. Germline values: CDR1 SGDLS, CDR2 YYNGEE. CDR3 in DNA: TGTGCCAGCAGCACAGACAGGGAAGAGACCCAGTACTTC. Its protein is CASSTDREETQYF. The full variable domain, in which reference TRBV9 and TRBJ2-5 provide the parts outside the CDR3, is DSGVTQTPKHLITATGQRVTLRCSPRSGDLSVYWYQQSLDQGLQFLIQYYNGEERAKGNILERFSAQQFPDLHSELNLSSLELGDSALYFCASSTDREETQYFGPGTRLLVL.

The rearrangement links TRBV6-6 to TRBJ2-2; D is perhaps TRBD1 (7 bases). CDR3 length equals 15 residues. Per germline, CDR1 MNHNY and CDR2 SVGAGI (reference sequence). V was pared by 8 bases and J by 4 bases, with 17 bases between. CDR3 sequence: CASHLNRGGTGELFF. In nucleotides, the CDR3 is TGTGCCAGCCATCTAAACAGGGGAGGCACCGGGGAGCTGTTTTTT.